The text below deals with one TCR beta chain. The source of the sample is a study of blood T cell repertoires in COVID-19. Study in general: Nucleic acid was either cDNA or gDNA, and it came from T cells, B-cell-depleted T cells, or PBMCs.

Authors' methods: For nucleated cells, counts were estimated from reference gene primer amplification. Clones were sequenced by immunoSEQ multiplex PCR, and TCRdb holds only the in-frame ones, with some missing. Clone size and the V and J calls come from that table; the DNA yielded D and trimming. The repertoire holds roughly 130,000 clones, with 80% to 90% as singletons. The CDR3 loop spans 12 amino acids. V lost 3 bases to trimming and J lost 6 bases, with 11 bases between them. Per the germline V gene, CDR1 is DFQATT and CDR2 is SNEGSKA (reference sequence). The chain has TRBV20-1 and TRBJ1-1, with D possibly TRBD1 on 5 matching bases. This sequence was found in a woman aged 55-69 years with acute or convalescent COVID-19. The sample was peripheral blood. The CDR3 reads CSASSDTAEAFF. The DNA of the CDR3 is TGCAGTGCTAGTTCGGACACTGCTGAAGCTTTCTTT.